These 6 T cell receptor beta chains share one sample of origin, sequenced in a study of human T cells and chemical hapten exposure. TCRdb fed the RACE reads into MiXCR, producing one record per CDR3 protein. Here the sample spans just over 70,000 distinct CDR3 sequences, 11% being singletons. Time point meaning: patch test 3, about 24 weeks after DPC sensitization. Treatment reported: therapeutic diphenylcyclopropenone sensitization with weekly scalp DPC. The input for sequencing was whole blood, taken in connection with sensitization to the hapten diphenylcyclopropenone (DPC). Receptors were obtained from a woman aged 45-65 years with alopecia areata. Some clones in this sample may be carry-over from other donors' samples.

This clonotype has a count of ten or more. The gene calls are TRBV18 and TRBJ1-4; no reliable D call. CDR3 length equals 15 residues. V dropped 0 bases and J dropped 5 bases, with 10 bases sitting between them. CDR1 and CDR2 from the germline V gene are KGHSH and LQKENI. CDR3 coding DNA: TGTGCCAGCTCACCACCCGTCGATAAAAATGAAAAACTGTTTTTT. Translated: CASSPPVDKNEKLFF.

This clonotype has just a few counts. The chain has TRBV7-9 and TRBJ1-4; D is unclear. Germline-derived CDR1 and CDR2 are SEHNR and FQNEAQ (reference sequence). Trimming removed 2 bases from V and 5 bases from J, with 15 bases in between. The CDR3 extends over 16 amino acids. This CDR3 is CASSLMGNGMNEKLFF. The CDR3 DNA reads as TGTGCCAGCAGCTTAATGGGAAACGGTATGAATGAAAAACTGTTTTTT.

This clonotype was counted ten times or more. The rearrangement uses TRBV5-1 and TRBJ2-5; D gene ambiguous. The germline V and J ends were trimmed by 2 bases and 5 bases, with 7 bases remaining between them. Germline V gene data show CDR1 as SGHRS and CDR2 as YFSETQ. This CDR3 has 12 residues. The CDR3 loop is CASSLNRETQYF. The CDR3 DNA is TGCGCCAGCAGCTTAAATCGGGAGACCCAGTACTTC.

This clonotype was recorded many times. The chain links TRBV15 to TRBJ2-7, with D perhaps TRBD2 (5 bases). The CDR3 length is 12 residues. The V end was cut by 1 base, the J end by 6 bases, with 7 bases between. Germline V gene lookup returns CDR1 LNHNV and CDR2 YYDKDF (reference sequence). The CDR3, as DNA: TGTGCCACCAGCAGAGCACGGGGCGAGCAGTACTTC. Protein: CATSRARGEQYF.

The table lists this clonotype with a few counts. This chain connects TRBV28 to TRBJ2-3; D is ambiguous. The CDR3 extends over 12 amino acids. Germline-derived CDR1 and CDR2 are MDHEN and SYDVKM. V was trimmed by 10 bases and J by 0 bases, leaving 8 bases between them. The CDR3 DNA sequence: TGTGCCACTACCGTTAGCACAGATACGCAGTATTTT. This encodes CATTVSTDTQYF.

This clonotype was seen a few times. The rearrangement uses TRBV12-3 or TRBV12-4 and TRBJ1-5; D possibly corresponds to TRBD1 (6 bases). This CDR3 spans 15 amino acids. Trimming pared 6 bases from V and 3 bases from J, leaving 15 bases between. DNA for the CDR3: TGTGCCAGCAGGAGGGGGGCCAGCGACAATCAGCCCCAGCATTTT. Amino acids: CASRRGASDNQPQHF.